The sequence of this TCR beta chain was determined in a study of blood T cell repertoires in COVID-19. Study as a whole: PBMCs, B-cell-depleted T cells, or T cells were the source of the cDNA or gDNA that made up the material.

Original data processing: The assay estimated nucleated cells by amplifying reference gene primers. The protocol was immunoSEQ multiplex PCR, while the TCRdb copy is restricted to in-frame clones and leaves out a portion. D and trimming come from the DNA, and the V and J calls and clone size come from that table. This sample carries around 300,000 clones, roughly nine tenths of them seen once, and the ten largest clones take about 2.6%. V was cut by 5 bases and J by 2 bases, with 13 bases left in between. The CDR3 extends over 14 amino acids. Germline values: CDR1 SGHDT, CDR2 YYEEEE. Which cohort a participant joined came from the clinical history participants gave. Cohort 3 donors were reported recovered after two negative PCRs, clearance, or symptom resolution.

Material for sequencing was PBMCs or T cells enriched from blood (not recorded which). This chain links TRBV5-6 with TRBJ1-2; perhaps TRBD1 as D (6 bases). This clonotype originated in a woman aged 18-29 years who had recovered from COVID-19. Written as DNA, the CDR3 is TGTGCCAGCAGTGCCCTACAGGGAAACTATGGCTACACCTTC. Translated, it gives CASSALQGNYGYTF.